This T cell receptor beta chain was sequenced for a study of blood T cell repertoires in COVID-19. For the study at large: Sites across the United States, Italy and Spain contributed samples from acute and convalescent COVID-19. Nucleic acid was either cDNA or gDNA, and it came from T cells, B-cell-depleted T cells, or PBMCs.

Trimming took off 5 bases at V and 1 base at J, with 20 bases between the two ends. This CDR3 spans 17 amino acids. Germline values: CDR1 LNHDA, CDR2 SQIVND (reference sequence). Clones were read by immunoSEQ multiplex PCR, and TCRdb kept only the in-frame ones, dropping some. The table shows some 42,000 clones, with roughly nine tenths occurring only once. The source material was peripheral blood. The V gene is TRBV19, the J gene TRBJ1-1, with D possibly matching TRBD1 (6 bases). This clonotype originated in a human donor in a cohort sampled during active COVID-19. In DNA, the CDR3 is TGTGCCAGTAGTTTGGGAGCCAGGGGTCGGGGGAACACTGAAGCTTTCTTT. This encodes CASSLGARGRGNTEAFF.